What follows are 26 T cell receptor beta chains derived from one specimen sequenced in a study of cytotoxic CD8 clonotypes in ibrutinib-treated CLL. Clones were sequenced by immunoSEQ multiplex PCR, and TCRdb holds only the in-frame ones, with some missing. The table shows 33,000 or so clones, with about 47% occurring only once. Material: PBMCs, obtained before ibrutinib treatment. These receptors were taken from a human donor with chronic lymphocytic leukemia.

The V and J genes are TRBV5-4 and TRBJ1-2, with unresolved D. CDR1 and CDR2 from the germline V gene are SGHNT and YYREEE (reference sequence). Trimming took off 0 bases at V and 3 bases at J, with 9 bases between the two ends. This CDR3 spans 14 amino acids. CDR3 sequence reads: CASSLVGVDYGYTF. CDR3 bases: TGTGCCAGCAGCTTGGTGGGTGTGGACTATGGCTACACCTTC.

This clone was found once. This chain connects TRBV21-1 to TRBJ1-5. TRBV21-1 is an annotated pseudogene. The CDR3 totals 16 residues. The CDR3 DNA follows: TGTGCCAGCAGCCGAAAGCAGGTCGCGGGCAATCAGCCCCAGCATTTT. It specifies CASSRKQVAGNQPQHF.

The rearrangement joins TRBV2 to TRBJ2-7; 8 nucleotides agree with TRBD1. Germline assignment: CDR1 SNHLY and CDR2 FYNNEI. Trimming took 7 bases from V and 5 from J; bases not matched to a gene: 19. The CDR3 extends over 17 amino acids. The CDR3 DNA reads as TGTGCCAGCAAAACCTCCGGGACAGGTAACGGTAGCGACGAGCAGTACTTC. Translation: CASKTSGTGNGSDEQYF.

V and J are TRBV4-2 and TRBJ2-7; 9 positions agree with TRBD2. The junction had 13 bases not matched to a gene; V was cut back by 1 base and J by 0 bases. This CDR3 comprises 19 residues. Germline loops: CDR1 LGHNA, CDR2 YNFKEQ. CDR3 sequence: CASSQASSSGVPSSYEQYF. CDR3 nucleotides: TGTGCCAGCAGCCAAGCGTCGTCTAGCGGGGTCCCTAGCTCCTACGAGCAGTACTTC.

The rearrangement joins TRBV2 to TRBJ1-6, with D perhaps matching TRBD1 (5 bases). The CDR3 has 15 residues. V dropped 6 bases and J dropped 8 bases, with 17 bases sitting between them. Looked up from germline, CDR1 is SNHLY and CDR2 is FYNNEI. This chain's CDR3 is CASSGTGPDHSPLHF. The CDR3 nucleotides read TGTGCCAGCAGCGGGACCGGACCCGATCATTCACCCCTCCACTTT. Full variable domain (missing parts from reference TRBV2 and TRBJ1-6): EPEVTQTPSHQVTQMGQEVILRCVPISNHLYFYWYRQILGQKVEFLVSFYNNEISEKSEIFDDQFSVERPDGSNFTLKIRSTKLEDSAMYFCASSGTGPDHSPLHFGNGTRLTVT.

V and J are TRBV7-3 and TRBJ1-5, with 9 bases that match TRBD1. The germline V gene has CDR1 SGHTA and CDR2 FQGTGA. This CDR3 comprises 15 residues. V was pared by 2 bases and J by 6 bases, with 5 bases of the junction left unmatched. The CDR3 DNA reads as TGTGCCAGCAGCTTAGGGGACAGGGTAGGTCAGCCCCAGCATTTT. Encoded protein: CASSLGDRVGQPQHF.

This clone was detected only a few times. The chain couples TRBV7-9 to TRBJ2-5; D possibly corresponds to TRBD1 (5 bases). Germline V lookup: CDR1 SEHNR, CDR2 FQNEAQ (reference sequence). Trimming left V 2 bases short and J 0 bases short, with 7 bases between. This CDR3 has 14 amino acids. CDR3 sequence (DNA): TGTGCCAGCAGCTTACCACAGGACCAAGAGACCCAGTACTTC. Protein sequence: CASSLPQDQETQYF. The full variable domain, completed using reference TRBV7-9 and TRBJ2-5, is DTGVSQNPRHKITKRGQNVTFRCDPISEHNRLYWYRQTLGQGPEFLTYFQNEAQLEKSRLLSDRFSAERPKGSFSTLEIQRTEQGDSAMYLCASSLPQDQETQYFGPGTRLLVL.

In its sample, this clone was seen a few times. The rearrangement links TRBV5-4 to TRBJ1-2; a possible D gene is TRBD1 (5 bases). Germline V lookup: CDR1 SGHNT, CDR2 YYREEE (reference sequence). The CDR3 contains 13 residues. The germline V and J ends were trimmed by 6 bases and 6 bases, with 15 bases remaining between them. The CDR3 region is CASTSKGSHGYTF. CDR3 nucleotides: TGTGCCAGCACCTCTAAGGGGTCACATGGCTACACCTTC.

The chain employs TRBV7-2 and TRBJ2-3; the match to TRBD2 covers 8 bases. Trimming removed 5 bases from V and 0 bases from J; junction bases left unmatched: 4. Germline V gene lookup returns CDR1 SGHTA and CDR2 FQGNSA. The CDR3 has 15 amino acids. CDR3 coding DNA: TGTGCCAGCAGCACAGCGGGGGCCAGCACAGATACGCAGTATTTT. It translates to CASSTAGASTDTQYF.

This clone was seen many times. This chain joins TRBV5-1 and TRBJ1-6; 9 positions match TRBD1. Germline V gene sequence: CDR1 SGHRS, CDR2 YFSETQ. The CDR3 is 17 residues long. V lost 3 bases to trimming and J lost 2 bases; unmatched junction nucleotides: 6. CDR3 nucleotide sequence: TGCGCCAGCAGCTCGGGGACAGGGATCACCTATAATTCACCCCTCCACTTT. Encoded protein: CASSSGTGITYNSPLHF.

Only a few counts were recorded for this clone. The V gene is TRBV6-5, the J gene TRBJ2-5; D is perhaps TRBD1 (6 bases). Germline V CDR1 and CDR2: MNHEY, SVGAGI. This CDR3 contains 14 residues. Trimming shortened V by 4 bases and J by 1 base, and 10 bases separated the two germline ends. DNA of the CDR3: TGTGCCAGCAGTTTACAGGGAGCCCAAGAGACCCAGTACTTC. This translates into CASSLQGAQETQYF.

Remarks on this clone: With a much larger clone just one base away, this may be a read error. The V call is TRBV11-2, the J call TRBJ2-7; D unresolved. The ends were cut back, 4 bases at V and 0 bases at J, with 1 base in the middle. The germline gives CDR1 SGHAT, CDR2 FQNNGV. The length of the CDR3 is 11 residues. In nucleotides, the CDR3 is TGTGCCAGCAGCTCCTCCTACGAGCAGTACTTC. It is translated as CASSSSYEQYF.

This clone has just a few counts. The V call is TRBV4-1, the J call TRBJ2-3, with D possibly being TRBD2 (5 bases). CDR1 is MGHRA and CDR2 is YSYEKL in the germline V gene. The ends were cut back, 0 bases at V and 2 bases at J, with 12 bases in the middle. The CDR3 totals 16 residues. This CDR3 reads CASSQEGVRATDTQYF. The CDR3 coding sequence is TGCGCCAGCAGCCAAGAGGGTGTGAGGGCCACAGATACGCAGTATTTT.

The chain combines TRBV5-4 with TRBJ2-5, with 9 bases identical to TRBD1. V lost 4 bases to trimming and J lost 5 bases; unmatched junction nucleotides: 6. Germline loops: CDR1 SGHNT, CDR2 YYREEE (reference sequence). The CDR3 runs 14 residues. Written as DNA, the CDR3 is TGTGCCAGCAGCCTACAGGGGGCGCGTGAGACCCAGTACTTC. This codes for CASSLQGARETQYF.

V usage is TRBV15 and J usage is TRBJ1-5; D ambiguous. The CDR3 spans 13 residues. Trimming removed 4 bases at V and 9 bases at J, with 13 bases between. Per the germline V gene, CDR1 is LNHNV and CDR2 is YYDKDF (reference sequence). CDR3 nucleotide sequence: TGTGCCACCAGCACCGATTCTGGGAGGCCCCAGCATTTT. This gives the protein CATSTDSGRPQHF.

The rearrangement joins TRBV9 to TRBJ2-1, with D perhaps being TRBD1 or TRBD2 (5 bases each). CDR3 length equals 15 residues. In germline, CDR1 is SGDLS, CDR2 YYNGEE. Trimming removed 0 bases at V and 7 bases at J, with 14 bases between. The CDR3, as DNA: TGTGCCAGCAGCGTAGGGGGGTTATCGGGGAATGAGCAGTTCTTC. Protein sequence: CASSVGGLSGNEQFF.

This clone has only one observation. The chain carries TRBV5-6 and TRBJ1-4, with no clear D. The germline V gene has CDR1 SGHDT and CDR2 YYEEEE. V shed 5 bases and J shed 2 bases, with 7 bases lying between them. There are 13 residues in the CDR3. CDR3 coding DNA: TGTGCCAGCAGTCGGCCCACTAATGAAAAACTGTTTTTT. Amino acid sequence: CASSRPTNEKLFF. Full variable domain (rest looked up from reference TRBV5-6 and TRBJ1-4): DAGVTQSPTHLIKTRGQQVTLRCSPKSGHDTVSWYQQALGQGPQFIFQYYEEEERQRGNFPDRFSGHQFPNYSSELNVNALLLGDSALYLCASSRPTNEKLFFGSGTQLSVL.

This clone has only a few counts. V usage is TRBV18 and J usage is TRBJ2-7, with 9 positions matching TRBD1. Germline V lookup: CDR1 KGHSH, CDR2 LQKENI. V trimming: 3 bases; J trimming: 5 bases; junction bases outside the gene matches: 8. This CDR3 is 15 amino acids long. CDR3 protein: CASSPPGQGFHEQYF. In DNA, the CDR3 is TGTGCCAGCTCACCCCCGGGACAGGGTTTCCACGAGCAGTACTTC.

The chain joins TRBV5-1 to TRBJ1-6; 10 bases agree with TRBD1. Per germline, CDR1 SGHRS and CDR2 YFSETQ. V trimming: 3 bases; J trimming: 9 bases; junction bases outside the gene matches: 12. This CDR3 contains 17 residues. CDR3 residues: CASSYTPGQGISSPLHF. The CDR3 DNA sequence: TGCGCCAGCAGCTATACTCCGGGACAGGGGATTAGTTCACCCCTCCACTTT. Variable domain in full (rest from reference TRBV5-1 and TRBJ1-6): KAGVTQTPRYLIKTRGQQVTLSCSPISGHRSVSWYQQTPGQGLQFLFEYFSETQRNKGNFPGRFSGRQFSNSRSEMNVSTLELGDSALYLCASSYTPGQGISSPLHFGNGTRLTVT.

The chain joins TRBV7-2 to TRBJ1-2, with D possibly matching TRBD1 (5 bases). The V and J ends lost 2 bases and 4 bases respectively, with 11 bases between them. Germline loops: CDR1 SGHTA, CDR2 FQGNSA. CDR3 length: 14 amino acids. CDR3 residues: CASSLTRQSYGYTF. In nucleotides, the CDR3 is TGTGCCAGCAGCTTAACACGACAGTCCTATGGCTACACCTTC.

The gene calls are TRBV21-1 and TRBJ1-5; the D call of TRBD1 is as the table states it, not checked on the DNA. TRBV21-1 is a pseudogene segment. The CDR3 runs 18 residues. CDR3 nucleotides: TGTGCCAGCAGCAAAGACCCCCGTCCAGGGTATAGCAATCAGCCCCAGCATTTT. It specifies CASSKDPRPGYSNQPQHF.

The chain combines TRBV11-2 with TRBJ1-1; 8 bases match TRBD1. The CDR3 has 15 amino acids. From germline, CDR1 is SGHAT and CDR2 FQNNGV. The junction had 4 bases not matched to a gene; V was cut back by 3 bases and J by 1 base. The CDR3 here is CASSFWTGTNTEAFF. The CDR3 DNA reads as TGTGCCAGCAGCTTTTGGACAGGGACGAACACTGAAGCTTTCTTT.

The chain has TRBV6-1 and TRBJ1-6; possible D gene TRBD1, 5 bases. This CDR3 region has 12 residues. Germline loops: CDR1 MNHNS, CDR2 SASEGT. The V gene lost 8 bases and the J gene lost 10 bases, with 12 bases spanning the gap. CDR3 DNA: TGTGCCAGCGGGGGGGTCGTGTCACCCCTCCACTTT. Protein: CASGGVVSPLHF.

This clone was seen a few times. The genes are TRBV6-5 and TRBJ2-7, with D uncertain. Germline values: CDR1 MNHEY, CDR2 SVGAGI. Trimming shortened V by 10 bases and J by 3 bases, and 13 bases separated the two germline ends. CDR3 length: 12 residues. In DNA form, the CDR3 reads TGTGCCACCGGACGGAGTATCTACGAGCAGTACTTC. Translated: CATGRSIYEQYF.

The chain employs TRBV5-1 and TRBJ1-4; 7 bases are a match to TRBD1. There are 15 residues in the CDR3. Germline loops: CDR1 SGHRS, CDR2 YFSETQ. Trimming took 3 bases from V and 6 from J; bases not matched to a gene: 8. For the CDR3, the DNA is TGCGCCAGCAGCTCAACCGGGACAGCAGATGAAAAACTGTTTTTT. Protein: CASSSTGTADEKLFF. The variable domain in full, completed from reference TRBV5-1 and TRBJ1-4, reads KAGVTQTPRYLIKTRGQQVTLSCSPISGHRSVSWYQQTPGQGLQFLFEYFSETQRNKGNFPGRFSGRQFSNSRSEMNVSTLELGDSALYLCASSSTGTADEKLFFGSGTQLSVL.

This clone has just a few counts. The V and J genes are TRBV6-5 and TRBJ1-4; D not resolved. The CDR3 is made up of 14 amino acids. CDR1 and CDR2 (germline): MNHEY, SVGAGI. The V end lost 6 bases, the J end lost 0 bases, and 8 bases lay between the germline ends. CDR3 amino acids: CASRRTATNEKLFF. CDR3 in DNA: TGTGCCAGCAGACGGACGGCAACTAATGAAAAACTGTTTTTT.